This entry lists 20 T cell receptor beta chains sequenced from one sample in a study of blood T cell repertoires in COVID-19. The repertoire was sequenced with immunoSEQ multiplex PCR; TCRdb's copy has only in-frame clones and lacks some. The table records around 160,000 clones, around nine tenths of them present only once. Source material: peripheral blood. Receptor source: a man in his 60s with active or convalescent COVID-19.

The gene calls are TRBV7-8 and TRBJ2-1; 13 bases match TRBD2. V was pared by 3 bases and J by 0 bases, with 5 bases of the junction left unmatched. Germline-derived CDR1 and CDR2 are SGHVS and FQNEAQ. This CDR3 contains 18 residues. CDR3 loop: CASSFIRTSGSSYNEQFF. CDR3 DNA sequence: TGTGCCAGCAGCTTCATCAGGACTAGCGGGAGCTCCTACAATGAGCAGTTCTTC.

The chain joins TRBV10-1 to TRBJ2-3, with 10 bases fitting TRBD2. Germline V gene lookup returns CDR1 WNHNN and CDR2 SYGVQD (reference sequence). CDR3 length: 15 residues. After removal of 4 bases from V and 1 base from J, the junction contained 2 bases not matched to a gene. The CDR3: CASSVGLAGTDTQYF. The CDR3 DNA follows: TGCGCCAGCAGTGTTGGACTAGCGGGCACAGATACGCAGTATTTT.

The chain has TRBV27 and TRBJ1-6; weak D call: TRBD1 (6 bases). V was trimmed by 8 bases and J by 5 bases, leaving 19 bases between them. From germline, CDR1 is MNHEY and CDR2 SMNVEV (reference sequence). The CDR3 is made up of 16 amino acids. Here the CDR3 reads CASAGAGVLNNSPLHF. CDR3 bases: TGTGCCAGCGCGGGGGCAGGGGTGTTGAATAATTCACCCCTCCACTTT.

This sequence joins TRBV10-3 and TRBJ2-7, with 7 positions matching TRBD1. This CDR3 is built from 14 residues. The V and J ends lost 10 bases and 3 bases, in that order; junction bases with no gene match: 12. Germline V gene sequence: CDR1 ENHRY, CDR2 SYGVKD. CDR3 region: CATRTGDLNYEQYF. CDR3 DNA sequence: TGTGCCACTAGAACAGGGGACCTCAACTACGAGCAGTACTTC.

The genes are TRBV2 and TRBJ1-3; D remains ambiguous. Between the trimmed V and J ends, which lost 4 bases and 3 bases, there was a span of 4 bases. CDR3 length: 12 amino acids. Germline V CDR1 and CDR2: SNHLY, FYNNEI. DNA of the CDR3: TGTGCCAGCAGTGGTCGTGGAAACACCATATATTTT. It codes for CASSGRGNTIYF.

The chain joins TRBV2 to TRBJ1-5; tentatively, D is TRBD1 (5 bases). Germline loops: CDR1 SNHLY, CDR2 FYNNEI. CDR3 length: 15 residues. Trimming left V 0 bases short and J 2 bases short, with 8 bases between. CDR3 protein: CASSEAGGGNQPQHF. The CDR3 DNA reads TGTGCCAGCAGTGAAGCGGGGGGGGGCAATCAGCCCCAGCATTTT.

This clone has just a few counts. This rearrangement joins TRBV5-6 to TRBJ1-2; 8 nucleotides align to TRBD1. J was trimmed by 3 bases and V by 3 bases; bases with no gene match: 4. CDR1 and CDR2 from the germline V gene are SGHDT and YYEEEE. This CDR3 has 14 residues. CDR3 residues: CASSSTGVDYGYTF. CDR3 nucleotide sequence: TGTGCCAGCAGCTCGACAGGGGTCGACTATGGCTACACCTTC.

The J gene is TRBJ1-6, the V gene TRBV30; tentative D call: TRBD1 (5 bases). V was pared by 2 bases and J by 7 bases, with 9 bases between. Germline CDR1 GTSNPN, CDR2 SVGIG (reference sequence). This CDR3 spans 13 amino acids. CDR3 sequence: CAWSPKGNSPLHF. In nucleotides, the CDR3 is TGTGCCTGGAGTCCGAAGGGGAATTCACCCCTCCACTTT. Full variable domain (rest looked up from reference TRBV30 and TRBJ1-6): SQTIHQWPATLVQPVGSPLSLECTVEGTSNPNLYWYRQAAGRGLQLLFYSVGIGQISSEVPQNLSASRPQDRQFILSSKKLLLSDSGFYLCAWSPKGNSPLHFGNGTRLTVT.

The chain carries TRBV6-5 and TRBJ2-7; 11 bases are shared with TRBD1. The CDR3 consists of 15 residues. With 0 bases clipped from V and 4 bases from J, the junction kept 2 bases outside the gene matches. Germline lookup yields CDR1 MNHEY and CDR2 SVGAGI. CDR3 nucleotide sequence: TGTGCCAGCAGTTACTCGGACAGGGGGCAGTACGAGCAGTACTTC. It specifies CASSYSDRGQYEQYF.

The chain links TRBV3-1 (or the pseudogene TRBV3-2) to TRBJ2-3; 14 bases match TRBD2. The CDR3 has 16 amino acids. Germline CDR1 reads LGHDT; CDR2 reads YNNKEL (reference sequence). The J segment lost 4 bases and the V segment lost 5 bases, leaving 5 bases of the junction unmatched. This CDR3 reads CASSETGLAGADTQYF. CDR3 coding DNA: TGTGCCAGCAGCGAAACGGGACTAGCGGGAGCAGATACGCAGTATTTT.

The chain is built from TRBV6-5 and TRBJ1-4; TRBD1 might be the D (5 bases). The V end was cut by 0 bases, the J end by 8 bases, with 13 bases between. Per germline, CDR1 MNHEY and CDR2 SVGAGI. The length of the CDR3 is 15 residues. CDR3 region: CASSYSRGGGEKLFF. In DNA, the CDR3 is TGTGCCAGCAGTTACTCTCGGGGGGGAGGGGAAAAACTGTTTTTT.

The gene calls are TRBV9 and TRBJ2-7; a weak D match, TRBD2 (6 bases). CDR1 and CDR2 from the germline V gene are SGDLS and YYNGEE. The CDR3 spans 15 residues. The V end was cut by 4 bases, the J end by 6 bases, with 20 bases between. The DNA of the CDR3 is TGTGCCAGCAGCCCGCGGGGCAGGGAAGGTTCCGAGCAGTACTTC. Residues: CASSPRGREGSEQYF.

CDR3 bases: TGTGCCACCAGTGATACCCGACAGGGGGGGAAGCAGTTCTTC. It encodes CATSDTRQGGKQFF. This chain links TRBV24-1 with TRBJ2-1; 9 positions agree with TRBD1. The junction had 7 bases not matched to a gene; V was cut back by 3 bases and J by 11 bases. Germline CDR1 reads KGHDR; CDR2 reads SFDVKD. The CDR3 length is 14 residues.

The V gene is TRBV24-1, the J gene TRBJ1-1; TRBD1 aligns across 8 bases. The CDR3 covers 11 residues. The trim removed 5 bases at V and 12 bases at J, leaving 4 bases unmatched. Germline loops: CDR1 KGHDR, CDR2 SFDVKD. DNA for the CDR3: TGTGCCACCAGTGCAGGACAGGGCACTTTCTTT. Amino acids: CATSAGQGTFF.

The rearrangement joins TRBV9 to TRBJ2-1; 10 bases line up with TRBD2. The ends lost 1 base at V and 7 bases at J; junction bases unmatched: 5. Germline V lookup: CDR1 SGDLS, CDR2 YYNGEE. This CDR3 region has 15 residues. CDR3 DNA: TGTGCCAGCAGCGTATGGGCTAGCGGGGGAAATGAGCAGTTCTTC. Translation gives CASSVWASGGNEQFF.

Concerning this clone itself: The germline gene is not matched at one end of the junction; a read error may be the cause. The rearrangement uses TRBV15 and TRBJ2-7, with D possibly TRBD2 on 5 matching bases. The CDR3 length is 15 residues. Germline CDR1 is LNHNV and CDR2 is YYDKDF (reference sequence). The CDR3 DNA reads TGTGCCACCAGTAGAGGAAGTGTGGGAGAGTACGAGCAGTACTTC. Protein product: CATSRGSVGEYEQYF. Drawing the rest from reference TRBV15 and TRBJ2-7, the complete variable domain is DAMVIQNPRYQVTQFGKPVTLSCSQTLNHNVMYWYQQKSSQAPKLLFHYYDKDFNNEADTPDNFQSRRPNTSFCFLDIRSPGLGDTAMYLCATSRGSVGEYEQYFGPGTRLTVT.

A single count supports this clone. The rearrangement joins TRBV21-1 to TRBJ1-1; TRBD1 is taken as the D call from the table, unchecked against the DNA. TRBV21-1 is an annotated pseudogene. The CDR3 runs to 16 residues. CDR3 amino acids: CASSKGIRTVGTEAFF. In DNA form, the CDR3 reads TGTGCCAGCAGCAAAGGTATCAGGACAGTTGGGACTGAAGCTTTCTTT.

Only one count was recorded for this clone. This CDR3 reads CASSNRDRGYSPLHF. The CDR3 bases are TGCGCCAGCAGTAACCGGGACAGGGGATATTCACCCCTCCACTTT. The chain couples TRBV10-2 to TRBJ1-6, with TRBD1 matching over 10 bases. Per the germline V gene, CDR1 is WSHSY and CDR2 is SAAADI. This CDR3 comprises 15 residues. V was pared by 5 bases and J by 8 bases, with 6 bases of the junction left unmatched.

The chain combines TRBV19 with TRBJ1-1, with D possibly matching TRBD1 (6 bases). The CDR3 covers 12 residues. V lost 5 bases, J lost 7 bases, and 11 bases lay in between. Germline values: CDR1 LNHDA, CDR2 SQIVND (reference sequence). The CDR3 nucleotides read TGTGCCAGTAGTTCACAGGGTTATGAAGCTTTCTTT. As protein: CASSSQGYEAFF.

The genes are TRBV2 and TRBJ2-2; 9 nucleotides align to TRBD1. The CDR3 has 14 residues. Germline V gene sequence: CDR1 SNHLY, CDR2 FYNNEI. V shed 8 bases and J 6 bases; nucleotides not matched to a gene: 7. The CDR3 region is CASQGQGLAGELFF. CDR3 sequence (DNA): TGTGCCAGCCAGGGACAGGGTTTGGCCGGGGAGCTGTTTTTT.